The clone carrying this TCR beta chain was detected a few times. Its antigen is undetermined. The data originate from a study of cytotoxic CD8 clonotypes in ibrutinib-treated CLL. On the study more broadly: It was after a median roughly eleven months of treatment, range 6 to 36, that response samples were taken. Sequenced samples delivered averages of roughly 260,000 productive templates and 90,000 or so productive rearrangements.

This CDR3 comprises 13 residues. V was trimmed by 5 bases and J by 4 bases, leaving 11 bases between them. CDR1 WNHNN and CDR2 SYGVQD come from the germline V gene (reference sequence). Study results and caveats: Clonality increased at ibrutinib response, then returned toward baseline at progression.

TCRdb's copy holds only in-frame clones and misses some; the assay was immunoSEQ multiplex PCR. This sample yields 150,000 to 200,000 clones, of which 84% are seen a single time; about 4.3% belongs to the top ten. The sequence came from a human donor with chronic lymphocytic leukemia. Material: PBMCs, obtained after 24 months of ibrutinib treatment. V and J are TRBV10-1 and TRBJ1-1; D unclear. For the CDR3, the DNA is TGCGCCAGCAGTTTAACCAGCAGCACTGAAGCTTTCTTT. This translates into CASSLTSSTEAFF.